This record covers a single T cell receptor beta chain. Repertoires were generated with immunoSEQ multiplex PCR, while TCRdb's copy carries only in-frame clones and drops some. This sample has roughly 140,000 clones, with 80% to 90% found just once. The data originate from a study of cytomegalovirus exposure and HLA in healthy donors. CDR1 SNHLY and CDR2 FYNNEI come from the germline V gene. The CDR3 is 14 amino acids. Trimming stripped 5 bases from V and 5 bases from J, with 12 bases between. This TCR came from a woman between 18 and 29 years old in good health and CMV-seropositive. The chain recombines TRBV2 with TRBJ2-2; D possibly corresponds to TRBD2 (5 bases). Sequenced material: PBMCs. This CDR3 reads CASSRLATTGELFF. In nucleotides, the CDR3 is TGTGCCAGCAGTCGTTTAGCGACAACCGGGGAGCTGTTTTTT.